Listed below are T cell receptor beta chains from one sample, sequenced in a study of a mutant IDH1 vaccine in newly diagnosed glioma. Sequenced by immunoSEQ multiplex PCR; TCRdb stores in-frame clones only, minus some. The sample lists about 38,000 clones, roughly 78% occurring once. The material sequenced was PBMCs, taken from a glioma patient treated with radiotherapy, temozolomide or both. These receptors were collected from a middle-aged man with glioma. Some clones in this sample may be carry-over from other donors' samples. Both conserved end residues are part of each CDR3. The D gene is left open where the match is weak. The size entry is marked missing in some rows and otherwise reads once, few, many or a size class.

.	TRBV11-2	TRBJ2-5	.	CASSQNPGLTSETQYF	TGTGCCAGCAGTCAAAACCCGGGACTTACGTCAGAGACCCAGTACTTC
.	TRBV6-4	TRBJ2-2	.	CASTKEGASNTGELFF	TGTGCCAGCACGAAAGAAGGGGCCTCTAACACCGGGGAGCTGTTTTTT
once	TRBV5-4	TRBJ2-3	TRBD2	CASSLVGGGAGDTQYF	TGTGCCAGCAGCTTGGTTGGCGGGGGGGCCGGGGATACGCAGTATTTT
few	TRBV5-4	TRBJ1-3	.	CASSLGGAGNTIYF	TGTGCCAGCAGCTTGGGGGGTGCTGGAAACACCATATATTTT
few	TRBV5-8	TRBJ1-5	.	CASSFETGGHLGQPQHF	TGTGCCAGCAGCTTCGAGACAGGAGGGCACTTGGGGCAGCCCCAGCATTTT
.	TRBV2	TRBJ1-1	.	CASSEREQNTEAFF	TGTGCCAGCAGTGAGCGGGAACAAAACACTGAAGCTTTCTTT
.	TRBV10-3	TRBJ1-1	TRBD1	CAISETGVDTEAFF	TGTGCCATCAGTGAAACAGGGGTCGACACTGAAGCTTTCTTT
.	TRBV7-2	TRBJ1-5	.	CASSLVGGSNQPQHF	TGTGCCAGCAGCTTAGTCGGTGGCAGCAATCAGCCCCAGCATTTT
.	TRBV6-5	TRBJ1-5	.	CASSKQGYSNQPQHF	TGTGCCAGCAGCAAACAGGGCTATAGCAATCAGCCCCAGCATTTT
.	TRBV5-1	TRBJ2-2	.	CASSPPSGFNTGELFF	TGCGCCAGCAGCCCCCCTTCCGGATTCAACACCGGGGAGCTGTTTTTT
few	TRBV2	TRBJ1-1	TRBD1	CASRGTGWGTEAFF	TGTGCCAGCAGGGGGACAGGCTGGGGAACTGAAGCTTTCTTT
few	TRBV30	TRBJ1-1	TRBD1	CAWSAQGAGWGTEAFF	TGTGCCTGGAGTGCACAGGGGGCGGGTTGGGGCACTGAAGCTTTCTTT
.	TRBV2	TRBJ1-2	.	CASSEKGPFYGYTF	TGTGCCAGCAGTGAGAAGGGTCCCTTTTATGGCTACACCTTC
.	TRBV4-1	TRBJ1-5	TRBD1	CASSPTGQGGQPQHF	TGCGCCAGCAGCCCAACGGGACAGGGAGGTCAGCCCCAGCATTTT
.	TRBV19	TRBJ1-1	.	CASGFTMNTEAFF	TGTGCCAGTGGTTTTACAATGAACACTGAAGCTTTCTTT
.	TRBV11-2	TRBJ1-5	.	CASSLGNSNQPQHF	TGTGCCAGCAGCCTCGGGAATAGCAATCAGCCCCAGCATTTT
.	TRBV2	TRBJ1-6	TRBD1	CASREDRGQYNSPLHF	TGTGCCAGCAGAGAAGACAGGGGCCAATATAATTCACCCCTCCACTTT
once	TRBV5-4	TRBJ2-7	TRBD2	CASSLAGGSEEQYF	TGTGCCAGCAGTTTAGCGGGGGGGTCAGAAGAGCAGTACTTC
.	TRBV7-2	TRBJ1-1	.	CASSSYRNTEAFF	TGTGCCAGCAGCTCGTACAGGAACACTGAAGCTTTCTTT
.	TRBV29-1	TRBJ1-4	TRBD1	CSGGTGTTNEKLFF	TGCAGCGGGGGGACAGGAACAACTAATGAAAAACTGTTTTTT
medium-sized	TRBV5-1	TRBJ1-1	.	CASPGANTEAFF	TGCGCCAGCCCTGGGGCGAACACTGAAGCTTTCTTT
few	TRBV13	TRBJ1-2	.	CASSLGPPQPYTF	TGTGCCAGCAGCTTAGGGCCTCCCCAGCCCTACACCTTC